The 3 T cell receptor beta chains below come from one sample, sequenced in a study of shared clonotypes between healthy human individuals. The protocol was immunoSEQ multiplex PCR, while the TCRdb copy is restricted to in-frame clones and leaves out a portion. This table has roughly 700,000 clones, under 80% appearing once. The sequenced sample consisted of memory CD4+ T cells sorted from blood. Documented subset: CD45RA-negative fraction. The source is a woman in her 30s in good health.

This chain connects TRBV2 to TRBJ2-3; 8 nucleotides agree with TRBD2. The V and J ends lost 8 bases and 7 bases, in that order; junction bases with no gene match: 14. CDR3 length: 15 amino acids. Germline assignment: CDR1 SNHLY and CDR2 FYNNEI. The CDR3 region is CASGLSGVGLYTQYF. DNA for the CDR3: TGTGCCAGCGGACTTAGCGGGGTAGGGTTATATACGCAGTATTTT.

The rearrangement uses TRBV28 and TRBJ2-7, with a tentative D call TRBD1 (6 bases). Germline CDR1 reads MDHEN; CDR2 reads SYDVKM. There are 14 residues in the CDR3. V lost 6 bases and J lost 2, with 14 bases in between. CDR3 sequence reads: CASRFDSGAYEQYF. CDR3 nucleotide sequence: TGTGCCAGCAGGTTCGATTCAGGGGCCTACGAGCAGTACTTC.

The chain is built from TRBV7-2 and TRBJ1-5; D is possibly TRBD1 (5 bases). The CDR3 contains 16 residues. V lost 5 bases to trimming and J lost 2 bases, with 16 bases between them. Germline loops: CDR1 SGHTA, CDR2 FQGNSA. CDR3 amino acids: CASSPHGVGGNQPQHF. The CDR3 DNA follows: TGTGCCAGCAGCCCCCACGGCGTGGGGGGCAATCAGCCCCAGCATTTT.